A selection of T cell receptor beta chains follows, all from one sample in a study of immune evolution from preneoplasia to lung adenocarcinoma. Generated by immunoSEQ multiplex PCR, the TCRdb table keeps only in-frame clones and is missing some. The table has roughly 2,200 clones, about 82% seen once; the top ten hold 9.5% to 15%. Sequencing used FFPE normal lung tissue adjacent to the tumor. These receptors were collected from a person aged 55 to 70 with lung adenocarcinoma. The CDR3 runs from the conserved cysteine through the conserved F or W. A D gene is named only where the DNA matches it firmly. Only part of the rows carry a size: once, few, many, or a class if the clone is expanded.

abundance,d_gene,v_gene,j_gene,CDR3aa,CDR3nt
.,TRBD2,TRBV9,TRBJ2-7,CASSPRASGNYEQYF,TGTGCCAGCAGCCCCAGGGCTAGCGGGAACTACGAGCAGTACTTC
.,TRBD2,TRBV4-2,TRBJ2-1,CASSQGLADYNEQFF,TGTGCCAGCAGCCAAGGGCTAGCGGATTACAATGAGCAGTTCTTC
.,TRBD1,TRBV29-1,TRBJ2-5,CSGDPGQQETQYF,TGCAGCGGTGACCCGGGACAGCAAGAGACCCAGTACTTC
.,.,TRBV15,TRBJ2-3,CATSREQRTDTQYF,TGTGCCACCAGCAGAGAGCAGCGCACAGATACGCAGTATTTT
.,.,TRBV7-3,TRBJ2-7,CARVGGYEQYF,TGTGCCAGGGTGGGGGGCTACGAGCAGTACTTC
.,TRBD1,TRBV7-2,TRBJ2-1,CASSGRDRDRQFF,TGTGCCAGCAGCGGCCGGGACAGGGACCGGCAGTTCTTC
.,.,TRBV27,TRBJ1-1,CASSLVGRGDTEAFF,TGTGCCAGCAGTTTGGTAGGCAGAGGAGACACTGAAGCTTTCTTT
.,.,TRBV7-9,TRBJ2-2,CASNWVDTGELFF,TGTGCCAGCAACTGGGTGGACACCGGGGAGCTGTTTTTT
.,TRBD2,TRBV11-2,TRBJ2-1,CASSLSGSVGEQFF,TGTGCCAGCAGCTTAAGCGGGAGTGTTGGTGAGCAGTTCTTC
.,.,TRBV5-6,TRBJ2-1,CASSYRGTGPYNEQFF,TGTGCCAGCAGCTACCGTGGAACAGGTCCATACAATGAGCAGTTCTTC
.,.,TRBV7-3,TRBJ1-4,CASSEGPDEKLFF,TGTGCCAGCTCGGAGGGGCCGGATGAAAAACTGTTTTTT
.,TRBD2,TRBV7-3,TRBJ2-3,CASGREGADTQYF,TGTGCCAGCGGGCGGGAGGGCGCAGATACGCAGTATTTT
.,.,TRBV28,TRBJ2-7,CASSPPPSYEQYF,TGTGCCAGCAGTCCCCCCCCCTCCTACGAGCAGTACTTC
.,TRBD2,TRBV6-4,TRBJ2-2,CASSETSGDTGELFF,TGTGCCAGCAGTGAGACTAGCGGGGACACCGGGGAGCTGTTTTTT
.,.,TRBV18,TRBJ2-6,CASSYYMDLQSRANVLTF,TGTGCCAGCTCATATTACATGGACTTACAAAGTCGGGCCAACGTCCTGACTTTC
few,TRBD1,TRBV6-5,TRBJ1-1,CASSTTTGEDTEAFF,TGTGCCAGCAGCACAACGACAGGGGAGGACACTGAAGCTTTCTTT
.,.,TRBV7-9,TRBJ1-1,CASSLDSWMNTEAFF,TGTGCCAGCAGCTTGGACAGTTGGATGAACACTGAAGCTTTCTTT
.,TRBD2,TRBV9,TRBJ2-7,CASSVDAAGSYEQYF,TGTGCCAGCAGCGTAGATGCAGCGGGATCTTACGAGCAGTACTTC
few,TRBD1,TRBV15,TRBJ1-2,CATSRAVEGAYGYTF,TGTGCCACCAGCAGAGCCGTGGAGGGGGCGTATGGCTACACCTTC
once,TRBD2,TRBV12-5,TRBJ2-3,CASGLGIGLAESTDTQYF,TGTGCTAGTGGTTTGGGTATAGGACTAGCGGAGAGCACAGATACGCAGTATTTT
hyperexpanded,.,TRBV11-2,TRBJ2-1,CASSFYLSPYNEQFF,TGTGCCAGCAGCTTCTACTTATCCCCCTACAATGAGCAGTTCTTC
.,.,TRBV5-1,TRBJ2-1,CASTEPGGRYNEQFF,TGCGCCAGCACCGAACCCGGGGGTCGCTACAATGAGCAGTTCTTC
once,TRBD2,TRBV2,TRBJ2-7,CASSERSASGYEQYF,TGTGCCAGCAGTGAAAGGTCCGCTAGCGGCTACGAGCAGTACTTC
once,TRBD1,TRBV4-1,TRBJ2-1,CASSQDLWDRYNEQFF,TGCGCCAGCAGCCAAGATCTTTGGGACAGATACAATGAGCAGTTCTTC
.,.,TRBV11-3,TRBJ2-2,CASSLKAWAGELFF,TGTGCCAGCAGCTTGAAAGCGTGGGCCGGGGAGCTGTTTTTT
.,TRBD1,TRBV7-8,TRBJ2-7,CASSRRQGASEQYF,TGTGCCAGCAGCCGCAGACAGGGGGCAAGCGAGCAGTACTTC